One and the same sample provided the 8 T cell receptor beta chains below, sequenced in a study of molecular identifiers for immune sequencing clone quantification. TCRdb reprocessed the PCR reads with MiXCR, giving one entry per CDR3 protein. The sample consists of hundreds of thousands of distinct CDR3 sequences, less than 30% of them appearing once. The sample comprised naive CD8+ T cells from blood, with Jurkat cell RNA spiked in. Subset meaning: FACS-sorted CD8+CD4-CCR7+CD45RA+ naive T cells. These receptors came from a human donor in good health. Some libraries in this study had Jurkat cell RNA spiked in.

This clonotype was observed at least ten times. V and J are TRBV4-1 and TRBJ1-6; D call uncertain. The CDR3 is 17 residues long. The ends were cut back, 0 bases at V and 8 bases at J, with 17 bases in the middle. Looked up from germline, CDR1 is MGHRA and CDR2 is YSYEKL. CDR3 residues: CASSQDYSPLIDSPLHF. CDR3 sequence (DNA): TGCGCCAGCAGCCAAGATTACAGCCCGTTAATAGATTCACCCCTCCACTTT.

The chain links TRBV20-1 to TRBJ1-2; no firm D call. V lost 2 bases to trimming and J lost 5 bases, with 12 bases between them. Germline assignment: CDR1 DFQATT and CDR2 SNEGSKA (reference sequence). The CDR3 is 13 amino acids. CDR3 coding DNA: TGCAGTGCTAGAAACACTGAGGATTATGGCTACACCTTC. Translation: CSARNTEDYGYTF.

V usage is TRBV6-2 or TRBV6-3 and J usage is TRBJ2-2; D might be TRBD1 (5 bases). The V end was cut by 0 bases, the J end by 3 bases, with 14 bases between. The CDR3 covers 17 residues. Germline lookup yields CDR1 MNHEY and CDR2 SVGEGT. The CDR3 protein is CASSYSFGAIDTGELFF. The CDR3 coding sequence is TGTGCCAGCAGTTACTCGTTTGGGGCCATTGACACCGGGGAGCTGTTTTTT.

This clonotype occurred a few times. The germline gene is not matched at one end of the junction; a read error may be the cause. The chain uses TRBV5-3 and TRBJ2-1; 8 bases line up with TRBD2. TRBV5-3 is filed as an ORF, its function uncertain. The length of the CDR3 is 15 residues. The CDR3 nucleotides read TGTGCCAGCAGCTTGGCCGGGGGGGGATACAATGAGCAGTTCTTC. It translates to CASSLAGGGYNEQFF.

For this clonotype: A much larger clone differs by one base, so this may be a read error. V usage is TRBV5-6 and J usage is TRBJ2-7, with 7 nucleotides matching TRBD1. The CDR3 length is 14 residues. Germline loops: CDR1 SGHDT, CDR2 YYEEEE. The CDR3 DNA sequence: TGTGCCAGCAGCTTCGGGACAGTACCCTACGGGCAGTACTTC. Translated: CASSFGTVPYGQYF.

As regards this clonotype: A much larger clone sits a single nucleotide away, making a read error possible. The chain carries TRBV12-3 or TRBV12-4 and TRBJ1-2; D unclear. CDR3 size: 14 residues. DNA of the CDR3: TGTGCCAGCAGTTTATCCGGGCAGCCATATGGCAACACCTTC. This gives the protein CASSLSGQPYGNTF.

This clonotype was seen ten or more times. The chain joins TRBV7-9 to TRBJ1-3; D is unclear. The germline V and J ends were trimmed by 5 bases and 0 bases, with 11 bases remaining between them. Germline-derived CDR1 and CDR2 are SEHNR and FQNEAQ (reference sequence). This CDR3 region has 15 residues. The CDR3 is CASSPVGPSGNTIYF. CDR3 sequence (DNA): TGTGCCAGCAGCCCTGTAGGGCCCTCTGGAAACACCATATATTTT.

Points on this clonotype: This may be a read error: a much more frequent sequence differs by one nucleotide. This chain joins TRBV6-2 or TRBV6-3 and TRBJ2-5; D may be TRBD2 (6 bases). CDR3 length: 13 amino acids. Trimming pared 10 bases from V and 5 bases from J, leaving 17 bases between. Germline CDR1 and CDR2: MNHEY and SVGEGT. The DNA for the CDR3 is TGTGCCACCGAGTCGAGCGGGCCTGAGACCCAGTACTTC. Its translation: CATESSGPETQYF.